The present TCR beta chain was sequenced within a study of blood T cell repertoires in COVID-19. TCRdb's table, derived via immunoSEQ multiplex PCR, lists solely in-frame clones and lacks some. The data show about 220,000 clones, about 85% seen once. Participants had their cohort set by participant-reported clinical history. The V end lost 0 bases, the J end lost 4 bases, and 12 bases lay between the germline ends. CDR1 LNHNV and CDR2 YYDKDF come from the germline V gene (reference sequence). The CDR3 is 15 residues long. This TCR was recovered from a woman in her 30s who had recovered from COVID-19. This rearrangement joins TRBV15 to TRBJ1-2, with a tentative D call TRBD1 (6 bases). Material for sequencing was PBMCs or T cells enriched from blood (not recorded which). CDR3 coding DNA: TGTGCCACCAGCAGAGATAGGGGAGGGGGCTATGGCTACACCTTC. Translating gives CATSRDRGGGYGYTF.